This T cell receptor (beta chain) was identified during a study of CD8+CD57+ T cells in acquired aplastic anemia (dated by TCRdb to 2017 to 2018). Looking at the study overall: On average, sorted CD4+ and CD8+ cells yielded 3 to 4 ug of extracted DNA, with a range of roughly 0.19 to 27.4 ug. CD8+CD57+ expansion was defined as frequency above the mean frequency observed in healthy subjects. Summary of the overall study and its limitations: Patients and healthy controls showed no significant difference in CD8+ Simpson's diversity (P=0.060). Around 31 CD8+ CDR3 sequences were shared between patients and controls but appeared highly expressed in patients and within their immunodominant clones.

V ends up 4 bases short and J 9 bases short, with an unmatched junction base count of 13. CDR1 DFQATT and CDR2 SNEGSKA were looked up in the germline V gene (reference sequence). The CDR3 measures 15 amino acids from cysteine to phenylalanine. The retained sequence is limited to the CDR3, 45 bases, with the frame set at the first base. This clonotype was seen only once. The antigen this receptor binds is unknown. Per-base quality was not reported, and no clone a single base away is much larger than it. One read yields weak evidence. Genomic DNA was used as template for profiling of TCR beta VDJ combinations and CDR3 sequences. An Illumina HiSeq 2000 was used for TCR repertoire sequencing. In the source study's methods: TRBV/TRBJ rearrangement plots, CDR3 size and DJ length profiles, and Simpson's diversity index were used to assess repertoires. The most abundant DNA sequence in the deep sequencing data was taken as the immunodominant clone. CDR3 amino acid sequences were checked for sharing between subjects and were compared against published repertoires and the VDJdb database. TCRdb handled the public reads itself, with Q25 trimming in fastp and clone calling in MiXCR, and kept productive beta chains. Rows are combined by CDR3 protein, so each entry shows the most common genes and DNA. The V and J calls come from TCRdb's annotation, not from the publication. The sample data list hundreds of thousands of distinct CDR3 sequences, and under 60% of these were observed just once. Under 1.5% of the sample is held by the ten biggest clonotypes.

Flow cytometry had shown CD8+CD57+ cell expansion in the patients selected for sequencing. Every patient had a diagnosis of severe acquired aplastic anemia based on International Study of Aplastic Anemia and Agranulocytosis and Camitta criteria. No therapy had been received by the patients at the time of blood sampling. In this study, sorted CD4+ and CD8+ T cells from the blood of healthy subjects and of severe aplastic anemia patients had their TCR repertoires deep-sequenced. In the USA, patient enrollment took place under clinicaltrials.gov protocols 00001620, 01623167, 00001397, 00071045, 00081523 and 00961064. Ficoll-Paque density gradient centrifugation was used to isolate peripheral blood mononuclear cells. Before DNA extraction, CD4+ and CD8+ T cells were sorted with FACS or magnetic beads.

The chain is made from TRBV20-1 and TRBJ2-1; 9 bases in the junction line up with TRBD2. Input material: sorted CD4+, CD8+, or CD8+CD57+ T cells (not recorded which) from PBMCs. This clonotype was sampled from a human donor with aplastic anemia. The DNA reads as follows: TGCAGTGCTACCCCAGGGGCTAGCGGGATCGGTGAGCAGTTCTTC. Its amino acids are CSATPGASGIGEQFF.